This T cell receptor (beta chain) derives from a study of cytomegalovirus exposure and HLA in healthy donors (dated by TCRdb to the late 2010s). With respect to the entire study: An earlier analysis of some 600 of the donors reported around 280 Gb of sequence data and 95 million to 140 million unique TCR beta sequences obtained from about 179 million T cells. Every repertoire in the discovery cohort had been generated on one and the same sequencing platform. About 300 gigabases of sequencing data and 70 million to 100 million unique TCR sequences were included in an early release covering roughly 700 HLA-typed donors. Along with the approximately 620-subject first cohort, a separate validation cohort of around 120 different subjects was used. Alongside the repertoire data, information on donor age, sex, ethnicity and CMV serostatus was compiled. Across approximately 420 genotyped donors of the cohort, an average of roughly 250,000 unique TCR beta nucleotide sequences per donor were sequenced, and 15% to 20% of those sequences were non-productive. The study used immunosequencing to profile the T cell repertoires of under 700 subjects and linked those repertoires to cytomegalovirus serostatus. An earlier analysis of approximately 640 of the donors applied high-throughput TCR beta sequencing to assess whether each TCR beta V gene segment acted as functional or pseudogenic. Both class I and class II loci were covered by HLA typing, at four-digit resolution. Of the 350 to 450 genotyped donors, 81% fell in the genetic ancestry cluster associated with self-reported Caucasian donors. The study aimed to test whether signatures of past pathogen exposure could be identified by cataloging public T cell receptors. A later genetic analysis used genome-wide SNP genotypes for about 60% of the roughly 700 donors, treating that subset as a discovery cohort. Roughly 5 DR-DQ haplotypes were handled as single units for association and clustering, since linkage in the cohort was strong. The study combined high-throughput TCR immunosequencing, statistical association of individual TCRs with disease status, and machine learning to predict cytomegalovirus infection status. Typing coverage varied by locus: roughly 629-640 donors for A, B, C, DRB1 and DQB1; approximately 500 for DQA1; nearly 610 for DPA1; about 450 for DPB1. Rather than drawing on any new phenotypic data, the later analysis identified candidate immune exposures from TCR beta sequences and the way those sequences occurred across donors. To study patterns of TCR occurrence, a later analysis re-analyzed previously published TCR beta repertoires from more than 550 donors and added high-resolution HLA genotyping. Broader findings and caveats from the paper: Linkage disequilibrium might explain the correlated functional status among segregating V segments, but an unknown experimental factor could not be ruled out. According to the authors, the approach could potentially be generalized to other disease states and immunological phenotypes. Presence/absence analyses assumed roughly uniform sequencing depth across donors, an assumption that may not hold. Specific HLA alleles were associated with 15,000 to 20,000 TCR beta sequences at a false discovery rate of 0.05 in a later analysis. A later analysis found that TCR association rates varied across HLA loci, with DRB1 alleles showing the most associated TCRs and HLA-C alleles the fewest. The earlier analysis of 587 of the donors excluded around 17 rarely observed V segments, including chromosome 9 orphons, because counts were too low. An association between a missense DCLRE1C variant and V-gene and J-gene trimming of TCR beta chains was found in a later genetic analysis and replicated in an independent cohort. Some IMGT-functional V segments, including TRBV6-2 and TRBV6-3, could not be told apart with the 87-base-pair reads, so those segments were excluded. In the study, some 160 TCR beta chains were listed as associated with cytomegalovirus. While some public TCRs were present in many individuals, most TCR sequences turned up only very rarely across donors. In a later analysis, several top co-occurrence clusters were reported to appear linked to parvovirus B19, influenza, CMV and Epstein-Barr virus. A cluster of highly shared sequence variants was judged likely to be a technical artifact of the sequencing pipeline. A further reported finding was that TCR beta sequences accurately predicted the HLA-A and HLA-B alleles for most subjects in the first cohort. In a later analysis, HLA-associated TCR beta chains showed more clonal expansion and lower generation probabilities than non-associated chains that were equally common. When HLA alleles, especially DR and DQ, strongly co-occurred, TCR associations were difficult to assign to individual alleles. In a later genetic analysis, fewer N-insertions in productive TCRs were reported among donors in an Asian-associated ancestry cluster than the roughly 670-donor mean. In vitro tests confirmed that a few of the cytomegalovirus-associated TCR beta chains recognize cytomegalovirus antigens. Broadly in line with IMGT annotations, most TCR beta V segments showed up in productive rearrangements about 90% or about 30% of the time in an earlier analysis of about 500 of the donors. The classifier was reported to diagnose cytomegalovirus status with high specificity and sensitivity in both the original and validation cohorts. The only immune exposure information available for the cohort was CMV serostatus. HLA typing was unavailable for some donors at each locus, so association tests used only the typed subset. In this cohort, only TCR beta chains were sequenced, and detectable features were limited by the absence of alpha or paired-chain data. According to a later analysis, most CMV-associated TCR beta chains appeared to be HLA-restricted, and the HLA associations seemed to be driven largely by CMV exposure.

Relative to germline, V is missing 3 bases and J is missing 9 bases, with 5 bases of the junction outside any gene match. Its CDR3 holds 13 amino acids, cysteine through phenylalanine. Only the CDR3 DNA is retained, 39 bases long and in frame from the first base. According to the germline V gene, CDR1 reads SGHRS and CDR2 reads YFSETQ. Library preparation employed the immunoSEQ multiplex PCR assay. For the multiplex PCR, a mixture combining 60 forward primers for TCR Vbeta segments and 13 reverse primers for TCR Jbeta segments was used. Amplification of the CDR3 region of rearranged TCR beta genes was performed with a multiplex PCR assay on genomic DNA. The Illumina HiSeq System was used to sequence the amplified TCR beta libraries as 87-base-pair reads. The source study handled its data this way. In a later analysis, 77 million or so unique TCR beta chains were counted across the roughly 670 repertoires, and around 10 million of these chains were shared by at least two donors. To remove PCR and sequencing errors, raw reads were error-corrected and collapsed into unique sequences using a nearest-neighbor algorithm that merged closely related sequences. Alignment of CDR3 sequences to IMGT reference sequences was used to assign V, D and J gene segments. Each retained sequence needed at least a six-nucleotide match to both a V gene segment and a J gene segment. A rearrangement was called productive if the CDR3 had no stop codons and remained in frame with V and J, and every other rearrangement was called non-productive. Following IMGT convention, CDR3 was defined as the stretch from the second conserved V-encoded cysteine up to the conserved J-encoded phenylalanine. The earlier analysis of some 580 of the donors excluded any sequence lacking an unambiguous match to a single V gene segment. An earlier analysis of several hundred of the donors called V segments functional above 56.7% productive rearrangements and segregating when the between-donor standard deviation exceeded 5%. A statistical classification framework was developed to diagnose cytomegalovirus status using the catalog of TCR beta chain sequences. V and J gene assignment, in a later analysis, came from comparing TCR nucleotide sequences with IMGT/GENE-DB human TR gene sequences. Using the TCRdist pipeline, a later analysis assigned CDR3 sequences along with most-parsimonious VDJ recombination scenarios. In a later analysis, every TCR beta chain was defined by the combination of its CDR3 amino acid sequence and its V-gene family, and reads without a unique V-gene family were dropped. To address suspected cross-contamination and a sequencing artifact, a later analysis removed several hundred highly shared, low-generation-probability nucleotide sequences. In a later analysis, a clonal expansion index was calculated for each public chain from normalized within-repertoire ranks of inferred template counts. In a later analysis, generation probabilities were computed using a VDJ recombination model fitted to out-of-frame rearrangements, and the results were checked against IGoR. In a later analysis, TCR-TCR, TCR-HLA and TCR-CMV co-occurrence was scored with hypergeometric tests, and a repertoire-size bias correction was applied to TCR pairs. In a later analysis, false discovery rates were estimated by permuting HLA or CMV assignments 20 times. In a later analysis, co-occurring TCRs were grouped using DBSCAN, and TCRdist sequence similarity was added for clustering within HLA-allele-positive subsets. Repertoires with fewer than 30,000 or more than 120,000 public chains, plus five repertoires with anomalous nucleotide sharing, were excluded from co-occurrence clustering. The immuneACCESS repertoire file appears here via TCRdb, limited to in-frame rearrangements. These files lack a portion of the clones; in checked studies, under half of the deficit traces to unresolved V genes, and the cause of the others is not known. That table is the source of V, J and clone size, and D and trimming were worked out from the DNA. For this sample there are tens of thousands of clones; roughly 80% appear just once. The top ten clones comprise roughly 32% of the sample.

About this clone: Its antigen specificity is not known. Base qualities are not recorded, but no much larger clone differs from it by a single base.

The cohort was made up of several hundred healthy bone marrow donors. All cohort members were sampled while nominally healthy, although unrecorded immune exposures were likely present. The donor was CMV seropositive and belonged to the group of about 290 seropositive cohort members. Every donor gave a peripheral blood sample, and the peripheral blood mononuclear cells from that sample were used for TCR beta sequencing. The Qiagen DNeasy Blood Extraction Kit was used to extract genomic DNA from the blood cell samples. Recombination linked TRBV5-1 to TRBJ2-4; 8 nucleotides in the junction match TRBD1. The sample comprised PBMCs. This TCR came from a man aged 45 to 65 in good health and CMV-seropositive. The CDR3 protein is CASSSDRGGIQYF. The DNA sequence follows: TGCGCCAGCAGCTCAGACAGGGGAGGCATTCAGTACTTC.